This TCR beta chain was sequenced in a study of long-term antiretroviral therapy in people with HIV. immunoSEQ v3.0 was run at survey level. Only in-frame clones appear in the TCRdb table, and some are missing; sequencing was by immunoSEQ multiplex PCR. The sample consists of some 25,000 clones, about 86% of them appearing once. There was at least one pre-ART PBMC sample for each donor, plus at least two post-ART PBMC samples. General study results and limits: Diversity increased after ART yet remained lower than in transplant donor controls.

This CDR3 comprises 14 residues. In this sample, this clone turned up once. Its specificity is unknown. The chain combines TRBV1 with TRBJ2-7; the tabulated D call, TRBD1, remains unverified against the DNA. TRBV1 is a known pseudogene. The receptor's source is a man aged 45-65 years with HIV. This material consisted of unsorted PBMCs, taken 1.2 years after starting antiretroviral therapy. CDR3 in DNA: TGCACCAGCAGTTTAGGGGCGATCCCCTACGAGCAGTACTTC. Amino acid sequence: CTSSLGAIPYEQYF.